Presented here are 31 T cell receptor beta chains from one specimen sequenced in a study of fetal regulatory T cell absence and autoimmunity. Profiling relied on immunoSEQ multiplex PCR, and the TCRdb table lists in-frame clones only, not all of them. The sample holds 95,000 to 100,000 clones, around 72% seen once. Sequencing was done on a sample of pancreas tissue. The receptors derive from a male donor with IPEX syndrome.

The gene calls are TRBV15 and TRBJ2-5; TRBD1 or TRBD2 may be the D gene (6 bases each). The germline gives CDR1 LNHNV, CDR2 YYDKDF (reference sequence). V dropped 9 bases and J dropped 5 bases, with 16 bases sitting between them. The CDR3 runs 13 residues. The CDR3 sequence: CATSRGRWETQYF. CDR3 nucleotide sequence: TGTGCCACGAGTCGGGGGCGCTGGGAGACCCAGTACTTC.

This clone was counted a single time. V is TRBV2 and J is TRBJ1-2; the match to TRBD1 covers 7 bases. CDR1 SNHLY and CDR2 FYNNEI come from the germline V gene. The CDR3 sequence is 18 residues long. With V trimmed by 5 bases and J by 1 base, 16 bases remained unmatched. The CDR3 region is CASSLAGTDVLFNYGYTF. The CDR3 nucleotides read TGTGCCAGCAGTTTAGCCGGGACAGACGTCCTCTTTAACTATGGCTACACCTTC.

Worth noting for this clone: This CDR3 is also generated by other DNA sequences in the sample. The V gene is TRBV30, the J gene TRBJ2-1; TRBD1 aligns across 8 bases. The CDR3 runs to 11 residues. Germline V gives CDR1 GTSNPN, CDR2 SVGIG (reference sequence). The ends lost 5 bases at V and 6 bases at J; junction bases unmatched: 0. Here the CDR3 reads CAWGQGNEQFF. The DNA of the CDR3 is TGTGCCTGGGGACAGGGCAATGAGCAGTTCTTC.

V gene TRBV5-4 combines with J gene TRBJ1-2; 8 nucleotides line up with TRBD1. The germline gives CDR1 SGHNT, CDR2 YYREEE (reference sequence). V gave up 3 bases and J gave up 0 bases; unmatched junction bases: 1. This CDR3 spans 14 amino acids. The CDR3 nucleotides are TGTGCCAGCAGCTGGACAGGGACTAACTATGGCTACACCTTC. Protein sequence: CASSWTGTNYGYTF.

V gene TRBV6-4 combines with J gene TRBJ2-7, with a possible D match to TRBD2 (6 bases). The V and J ends lost 4 bases and 6 bases respectively, with 10 bases between them. In germline, CDR1 is MRHNA, CDR2 SNTAGT. The CDR3 is made up of 12 amino acids. The CDR3 DNA sequence: TGTGCCAGCAGTGTACACGGGAGCGAGCAGTACTTC. It codes for CASSVHGSEQYF.

The chain joins TRBV2 to TRBJ1-2; tentatively, D is TRBD1 (6 bases). V was clipped by 6 bases and J by 5 bases, with 16 bases between them. Germline-derived CDR1 and CDR2 are SNHLY and FYNNEI. CDR3 length: 14 residues. The CDR3 DNA follows: TGTGCCAGCAGAAGGGGGAGACCGGGGTATGGCTACACCTTC. Residues: CASRRGRPGYGYTF.

The J gene is TRBJ2-1, the V gene TRBV6-5; no clear D. V gave up 2 bases and J gave up 4 bases, with 9 bases separating them. CDR1 and CDR2 from the germline V gene are MNHEY and SVGAGI. The CDR3 runs 14 residues. The CDR3 DNA reads TGTGCCAGCAGTTACGGCGTAGGGTACAATGAGCAGTTCTTC. Its translation: CASSYGVGYNEQFF.

Remarks on this clone: This same CDR3 is encoded by further DNA sequences in the sample. V and J are TRBV5-1 and TRBJ2-5; possibly TRBD2 for D (5 bases). Germline values: CDR1 SGHRS, CDR2 YFSETQ. This CDR3 is 13 amino acids long. Trimming removed 0 bases at V and 4 bases at J, with 7 bases between. DNA of the CDR3: TGCGCCAGCAGCTTGGGGGCGGGAGAGACCCAGTACTTC. Protein: CASSLGAGETQYF.

This clone was seen a handful of times. The J gene is TRBJ2-7, the V gene TRBV7-9; D remains ambiguous. Trimming took 1 base from V and 4 from J, leaving 5 bases between them. The CDR3 covers 12 residues. CDR1 is SEHNR and CDR2 is FQNEAQ in the germline V gene (reference sequence). The CDR3 bases are TGTGCCAGCAGCTTAGGTGCTTACGAGCAGTACTTC. Its translation: CASSLGAYEQYF.

The J gene is TRBJ1-2, the V gene TRBV28; a possible D gene is TRBD1 (5 bases). CDR1 and CDR2 (germline): MDHEN, SYDVKM. V dropped 1 base and J dropped 4 bases, with 13 bases sitting between them. This CDR3 comprises 15 residues. This CDR3 is CASSLYRGPLYGYTF. In DNA form, the CDR3 reads TGTGCCAGCAGTTTATATCGGGGACCCCTCTATGGCTACACCTTC.

The V call is TRBV25-1, the J call TRBJ2-1; 9 positions agree with TRBD1. The germline gives CDR1 MGHDK, CDR2 SYGVNS. The V and J ends lost 4 bases and 15 bases, in that order; junction bases with no gene match: 10. The CDR3 runs 13 residues. The CDR3 nucleotides are TGTGCCAGCAGTGGGGGTTACAGGGGGCGGCGGTTCTTC. Protein product: CASSGGYRGRRFF.

This rearrangement joins TRBV15 to TRBJ1-1, with D perhaps TRBD1 (5 bases). The ends were cut back, 0 bases at V and 1 base at J, with 27 bases in the middle. This CDR3 comprises 21 residues. Per germline, CDR1 LNHNV and CDR2 YYDKDF (reference sequence). The CDR3 region is CATSRDFYRYGWRGRNTEAFF. For the CDR3, the DNA is TGTGCCACCAGCAGAGATTTTTACCGTTACGGGTGGAGGGGTCGGAACACTGAAGCTTTCTTT.

The chain's CDR3 is CASSLGVRAGDGEQYF. In nucleotides, the CDR3 is TGTGCCAGCAGCTTAGGGGTTCGGGCAGGGGATGGAGAGCAGTACTTC. This rearrangement joins TRBV7-6 to TRBJ2-7; D perhaps matches TRBD1 (6 bases). This CDR3 has 16 residues. Germline lookup yields CDR1 SGHVS and CDR2 FNYEAQ. Trimming shortened V by 1 base and J by 7 bases, and 20 bases separated the two germline ends.

The rearrangement links TRBV6-1 to TRBJ1-1; D ambiguous. V was pared by 3 bases and J by 2 bases, with 10 bases between. Looked up from germline, CDR1 is MNHNS and CDR2 is SASEGT. This CDR3 has 14 residues. CDR3 residues: CASSDRAPNTEAFF. The CDR3 DNA reads TGTGCCAGCAGTGACCGGGCCCCAAACACTGAAGCTTTCTTT.

This clone was picked up a small number of times. Other nucleotide sequences in the sample specify the same CDR3. This chain uses TRBV11-3 with TRBJ2-7; 8 bases agree with TRBD1. V shed 2 bases and J 4 bases; nucleotides not matched to a gene: 1. CDR1 is SGHNT, CDR2 YENEEA, per germline. This CDR3 is 13 amino acids long. The CDR3 DNA is TGTGCCAGCAGCTTACAGGGGGCGTACGAGCAGTACTTC. Amino acid sequence: CASSLQGAYEQYF.

The rearrangement uses TRBV9 and TRBJ2-1, with D possibly being TRBD2 (5 bases). Trimming took off 0 bases at V and 4 bases at J, with 11 bases between the two ends. CDR1 SGDLS and CDR2 YYNGEE come from the germline V gene. The CDR3 covers 15 residues. CDR3 sequence: CASSVGQRGYNEQFF. In DNA, the CDR3 is TGTGCCAGCAGCGTAGGGCAGCGCGGGTACAATGAGCAGTTCTTC.

This rearrangement joins TRBV7-9 to TRBJ2-3; D remains ambiguous. Germline V gene lookup returns CDR1 SEHNR and CDR2 FQNEAQ (reference sequence). V was clipped by 2 bases and J by 1 base, with 7 bases between them. CDR3 length equals 14 residues. The CDR3 loop reads CASSLYARTDTQYF. The CDR3 DNA follows: TGTGCCAGCAGCTTATACGCCCGCACAGATACGCAGTATTTT.

This clone was counted only a few times. The rearrangement joins TRBV6-5 to TRBJ1-2, with D tentatively TRBD1 (5 bases). This CDR3 has 16 residues. In germline, CDR1 is MNHEY, CDR2 SVGAGI. The V end was cut by 0 bases, the J end by 8 bases, with 19 bases between. CDR3 DNA sequence: TGTGCCAGCAGTTACTCGATGTTTCAGGGAACTAAGGGCTACACCTTC. Encoded protein: CASSYSMFQGTKGYTF.

The DNA for the CDR3 is TGTGCCAGCAGCTCCCGGGACAGGGGTTACGAGCAGTACTTC. Amino acid sequence: CASSSRDRGYEQYF. V and J are TRBV7-9 and TRBJ2-7, with 10 bases fitting TRBD1. The CDR3 extends over 14 amino acids. V lost 4 bases and J lost 4; bases outside the gene matches: 4. Germline CDR1 reads SEHNR; CDR2 reads FQNEAQ (reference sequence).

V and J are TRBV7-9 and TRBJ1-1; D is perhaps TRBD1 (5 bases). The CDR3 is 15 amino acids. Trimming left V 3 bases short and J 6 bases short, with 17 bases between. Germline assignment: CDR1 SEHNR and CDR2 FQNEAQ (reference sequence). The CDR3 loop reads CASSFQGRADAEAFF. The DNA for the CDR3 is TGTGCCAGCAGCTTTCAGGGCAGAGCGGACGCTGAAGCTTTCTTT.

This clone appeared once. The chain is built from TRBV13 and TRBJ1-3; D gene unclear. Trimming removed 5 bases at V and 4 bases at J, with 6 bases between. The CDR3 length is 12 residues. Germline loops: CDR1 PRHDT, CDR2 FYEKMQ (reference sequence). The CDR3 here is CASSPAGNTIYF. The CDR3 nucleotides read TGTGCCAGCAGCCCCGCAGGAAACACCATATATTTT.

This clone was counted a few times. The chain couples TRBV10-2 to TRBJ2-7, with D perhaps assigned TRBD1 or TRBD2 (5 bases each). Deletions cut 7 bases from V and 2 bases from J, with 15 bases between. This CDR3 comprises 14 residues. Germline V gives CDR1 WSHSY, CDR2 SAAADI. CDR3: CASTRWGSAYEQYF. CDR3 nucleotide sequence: TGCGCCAGCACCAGGTGGGGGTCAGCCTACGAGCAGTACTTC.

The J gene is TRBJ1-5, the V gene TRBV15, with D possibly matching TRBD1 (5 bases). Trimming took off 0 bases at V and 5 bases at J, with 17 bases between the two ends. The V gene's germline CDR1 is LNHNV and CDR2 YYDKDF (reference sequence). CDR3 length: 17 amino acids. CDR3 loop: CATSRDRGHSTHQPQHF. Here the CDR3 DNA reads TGTGCCACCAGCAGAGATCGAGGACACAGTACCCATCAGCCCCAGCATTTT.

The rearrangement joins TRBV28 to TRBJ2-7; D is uncertain. This CDR3 is built from 13 residues. The germline V gene has CDR1 MDHEN and CDR2 SYDVKM. Trimming stripped 3 bases from V and 4 bases from J, with 10 bases between. The CDR3 sequence: CASSFPRRYEQYF. The CDR3 DNA sequence: TGTGCCAGCAGTTTCCCTAGAAGGTACGAGCAGTACTTC.

This clone was observed many times. V is TRBV5-1 and J is TRBJ2-3; 13 bases are shared with TRBD2. With V trimmed by 0 bases and J by 3 bases, 4 bases remained unmatched. CDR3 length: 17 residues. Per germline, CDR1 SGHRS and CDR2 YFSETQ. CDR3 sequence: CASSLGLAGGATDTQYF. The CDR3 nucleotides read TGCGCCAGCAGCTTGGGACTAGCGGGGGGCGCTACAGATACGCAGTATTTT.

The genes are TRBV19 and TRBJ1-2; maybe TRBD1 (6 bases). Germline V gives CDR1 LNHDA, CDR2 SQIVND (reference sequence). Trimming stripped 4 bases from V and 0 bases from J, with 6 bases between. This CDR3 has 13 amino acids. The CDR3 region has the DNA TGTGCCAGTAGTAAGGGGGCTAACTATGGCTACACCTTC. Translated, it gives CASSKGANYGYTF.

V gene TRBV7-2 combines with J gene TRBJ1-2; D not resolved. Germline CDR1 reads SGHTA; CDR2 reads FQGNSA. The V end was cut by 5 bases, the J end by 4 bases, with 8 bases between. The CDR3 consists of 12 residues. CDR3 residues: CASSDTVYGYTF. DNA for the CDR3: TGTGCCAGCAGCGACACCGTCTATGGCTACACCTTC. The full variable domain, rest sourced from reference TRBV7-2 and TRBJ1-2, is GAGVSQSPSNKVTEKGKDVELRCDPISGHTALYWYRQSLGQGLEFLIYFQGNSAPDKSGLPSDRFSAERTGGSVSTLTIQRTQQEDSAVYLCASSDTVYGYTFGSGTRLTVV.

This clone came up a few times. The rearrangement uses TRBV7-9 and TRBJ1-5; D not resolved. Trimming removed 4 bases from V and 5 bases from J, with 6 bases in between. Germline values: CDR1 SEHNR, CDR2 FQNEAQ (reference sequence). The CDR3 consists of 12 residues. The CDR3 coding sequence is TGTGCCAGCAGCTACGGGGATCAGCCCCAGCATTTT. The encoded protein is CASSYGDQPQHF.

CDR3 sequence: CAISESTGTGEAFF. The DNA of the CDR3 is TGTGCCATCAGTGAGTCGACAGGGACGGGTGAAGCTTTCTTT. This chain connects TRBV10-3 to TRBJ1-1, with 7 bases matching TRBD1. Germline loops: CDR1 ENHRY, CDR2 SYGVKD. The junction had 5 bases not matched to a gene; V was cut back by 0 bases and J by 7 bases. The CDR3 consists of 14 residues.

The chain uses TRBV5-6 and TRBJ2-2; D is undetermined. This CDR3 contains 14 residues. Germline CDR1 and CDR2: SGHDT and YYEEEE. Trimming removed 4 bases from V and 7 bases from J, with 14 bases in between. The chain's CDR3 is CASSPAGHDGELFF. The CDR3 nucleotides read TGTGCCAGCAGCCCGGCCGGGCACGACGGGGAGCTGTTTTTT. Based on the CDR3 plus reference TRBV5-6 and TRBJ2-2, the full variable domain is DAGVTQSPTHLIKTRGQQVTLRCSPKSGHDTVSWYQQALGQGPQFIFQYYEEEERQRGNFPDRFSGHQFPNYSSELNVNALLLGDSALYLCASSPAGHDGELFFGEGSRLTVL.

The table lists this clone with a count of one. This chain uses TRBV6-1 with TRBJ2-1; D perhaps matches TRBD2 (6 bases). Germline V gene sequence: CDR1 MNHNS, CDR2 SASEGT. V was pared by 4 bases and J by 4 bases, with 20 bases between. There are 17 residues in the CDR3. The CDR3 reads CASSALGTRLVYNEQFF. The CDR3 DNA reads as TGTGCCAGCAGTGCTTTGGGGACCCGACTAGTGTACAATGAGCAGTTCTTC.